One and the same sample provided the 32 T cell receptor beta chains below, sequenced in a study of graft-versus-host responses after intestinal transplantation. Generated by immunoSEQ multiplex PCR, the TCRdb table keeps only in-frame clones and is missing some. The table records over 75,000 clones, around 86% of them present only once. Sequencing used PBMCs, obtained 255 days after intestinal transplant. The receptors come from a human patient who received an intestinal transplant, so some T cells may come from the graft donor.

The chain recombines TRBV14 with TRBJ2-6; 7 nucleotides line up with TRBD2. Germline CDR1 and CDR2: SGHDN and FVKESK. V gave up 0 bases and J gave up 0 bases; unmatched junction bases: 17. The length of the CDR3 is 22 residues. The CDR3 DNA reads as TGTGCCAGCAGCCAAGATGGCTGGGAGGGACCCGGCCCTTCCTCTGGGGCCAACGTCCTGACTTTC. Encoded protein: CASSQDGWEGPGPSSGANVLTF.

Only one count was recorded for this clone. V is TRBV30 and J is TRBJ1-1, with unresolved D. The V end was cut by 0 bases, the J end by 0 bases, with 5 bases between. The CDR3 runs 13 residues. In germline, CDR1 is GTSNPN, CDR2 SVGIG (reference sequence). CDR3 residues: CAWSVLVNTEAFF. The CDR3 coding sequence is TGTGCCTGGAGTGTACTTGTGAACACTGAAGCTTTCTTT.

On this clone itself: Different DNA sequences within this sample yield the same CDR3. The chain links TRBV28 to TRBJ2-5; possible D gene TRBD2, 6 bases. The germline V gene has CDR1 MDHEN and CDR2 SYDVKM. V was clipped by 5 bases and J by 5 bases, with 12 bases between them. CDR3 size: 13 residues. In nucleotides, the CDR3 is TGTGCCAGCAGTGCCGGGGGTCGGGAGACCCAGTACTTC. Its protein product is CASSAGGRETQYF.

The rearrangement joins TRBV19 to TRBJ2-1; D unresolved. Germline values: CDR1 LNHDA, CDR2 SQIVND (reference sequence). CDR3 length: 16 residues. The V and J ends lost 6 bases and 0 bases respectively, with 15 bases between them. As DNA, the CDR3 is TGTGCCAGTAGGGGTAGCACCCGGAGCTCCTACAATGAGCAGTTCTTC. This codes for CASRGSTRSSYNEQFF.

The chain uses TRBV29-1 and TRBJ2-1, with D tentatively TRBD1 (6 bases). Between the trimmed V and J ends, which lost 4 bases and 9 bases, there was a span of 7 bases. From germline, CDR1 is SQVTM and CDR2 ANQGSEA. The CDR3 spans 10 residues. The CDR3, as DNA: TGCAGCGTTGCACAGGGTGAGCAGTTCTTC. The encoded protein is CSVAQGEQFF.

This chain connects TRBV5-1 to TRBJ2-5; 10 bases fit TRBD1. Germline V gene data show CDR1 as SGHRS and CDR2 as YFSETQ. This CDR3 spans 15 amino acids. The V segment lost 3 bases and the J segment 2 bases; nucleotides outside the gene matches: 4. CDR3 sequence (DNA): TGCGCCAGCAGCTCCGGGACAGGGGTACAAGAGACCCAGTACTTC. It translates to CASSSGTGVQETQYF.

The chain joins TRBV5-1 to TRBJ1-1; 8 nucleotides agree with TRBD1. This CDR3 is built from 14 residues. V dropped 4 bases and J dropped 3; count of bases not matched to a gene: 5. Looked up from germline, CDR1 is SGHRS and CDR2 is YFSETQ. The CDR3 here is CASSPTGGYTEAFF. The DNA of the CDR3 is TGCGCCAGCAGCCCTACAGGGGGGTACACTGAAGCTTTCTTT.

This rearrangement joins TRBV5-7 to TRBJ1-3; TRBD1 matches 7 bases. TRBV5-7 qualifies as an ORF whose function is uncertain. CDR3 length equals 17 residues. Unmatched junction bases numbered 6, after V lost 0 bases and J lost 0 bases. CDR3 DNA: TGTGCCAGCAGCTTGGGGGGACAGACGGACTCTGGAAACACCATATATTTT. This gives the protein CASSLGGQTDSGNTIYF.

The J gene is TRBJ1-2, the V gene TRBV4-1; D remains ambiguous. Deletions cut 0 bases from V and 2 bases from J, with 10 bases between. The CDR3 has 15 residues. From germline, CDR1 is MGHRA and CDR2 YSYEKL. CDR3 sequence: CASSQDESGNYGYTF. DNA of the CDR3: TGCGCCAGCAGCCAAGATGAATCCGGCAACTATGGCTACACCTTC.

The V and J genes are TRBV19 and TRBJ1-1; D perhaps matches TRBD1 (6 bases). The CDR3 extends over 13 amino acids. Trimming took 10 bases from V and 1 from J, leaving 13 bases between them. Germline V gene lookup returns CDR1 LNHDA and CDR2 SQIVND (reference sequence). CDR3 region: CAISDSQNTEAFF. CDR3 sequence (DNA): TGTGCCATCTCGGACAGTCAGAACACTGAAGCTTTCTTT.

V usage is TRBV9 and J usage is TRBJ2-5; D is possibly TRBD1 (5 bases). The V gene lost 1 base and the J gene lost 5 bases, with 12 bases spanning the gap. Germline CDR1 and CDR2: SGDLS and YYNGEE. The CDR3 consists of 14 residues. The CDR3 region is CASSVTGARETQYF. The CDR3 nucleotides are TGTGCCAGCAGCGTAACTGGGGCACGGGAGACCCAGTACTTC.

The gene calls are TRBV7-9 and TRBJ2-7; 10 bases map to TRBD1. V was pared by 6 bases and J by 5 bases, with 10 bases of the junction left unmatched. CDR1 is SEHNR, CDR2 FQNEAQ, per germline (reference sequence). This CDR3 has 15 amino acids. The chain's CDR3 is CASSPTGGPVDEQYV. The DNA of the CDR3 is TGTGCCAGCAGTCCGACAGGGGGCCCGGTGGACGAGCAGTACGTC.

The count of this clone is one. V usage is TRBV7-9 and J usage is TRBJ1-4, with 8 bases identical to TRBD1. J lost 10 bases, V lost 6 bases, and 10 bases had no gene match. The CDR3 spans 14 residues. Per germline, CDR1 SEHNR and CDR2 FQNEAQ (reference sequence). The CDR3 nucleotides are TGTGCCAGCAGTCCAGGGGGCTCAATTGGAAAACTGTTTTTT. Translation: CASSPGGSIGKLFF.

This chain uses TRBV11-1 with TRBJ2-7; 8 bases align to TRBD1. After removal of 3 bases from V and 5 bases from J, the junction contained 3 bases not matched to a gene. The CDR3 consists of 13 residues. Germline V gene data show CDR1 as SGHAT and CDR2 as FQDESV (reference sequence). CDR3 bases: TGTGCCAGCAGCTTCGACAGGGGCCACGAGCAGTACTTC. This sequence encodes CASSFDRGHEQYF.

V usage is TRBV6-4 and J usage is TRBJ2-2; D not certain. This CDR3 is built from 13 residues. The germline V and J ends were trimmed by 4 bases and 7 bases, with 10 bases remaining between them. Germline V gives CDR1 MRHNA, CDR2 SNTAGT. The CDR3 coding sequence is TGTGCCAGCAGTGCCCGTTCGCGCGGGGAGCTGTTTTTT. This encodes CASSARSRGELFF.

This clone was recorded once. This sequence joins TRBV28 and TRBJ1-2, with a weak D call TRBD1 (6 bases). Germline loops: CDR1 MDHEN, CDR2 SYDVKM. V lost 8 bases to trimming and J lost 5 bases, with 9 bases between them. CDR3 length: 11 amino acids. The DNA for the CDR3 is TGTGCCAGCGGAGGGGGTTATGGCTACACCTTC. The encoded protein is CASGGGYGYTF.

V is TRBV28 and J is TRBJ2-7; 9 bases line up with TRBD2. The CDR3 is made up of 14 amino acids. Germline CDR1 MDHEN, CDR2 SYDVKM. V lost 4 bases, J lost 2 bases, and 3 bases stayed unmatched. CDR3 sequence reads: CASSSSGGPYEQYF. The CDR3 DNA reads TGTGCCAGCAGTTCGAGCGGGGGGCCCTACGAGCAGTACTTC.

The chain carries TRBV5-6 and TRBJ2-1; no firm D call. V was trimmed by 4 bases and J by 5 bases, leaving 16 bases between them. The CDR3 totals 15 residues. In germline, CDR1 is SGHDT, CDR2 YYEEEE. CDR3 amino acids: CASSLNPYSDNEQFF. The CDR3 DNA follows: TGTGCCAGCAGCCTCAACCCGTACAGTGACAATGAGCAGTTCTTC.

This clone was recorded only once. V usage is TRBV28 and J usage is TRBJ1-1, with 7 bases fitting TRBD1. The ends lost 10 bases at V and 4 bases at J; junction bases unmatched: 6. The CDR3 consists of 12 residues. Per germline, CDR1 MDHEN and CDR2 SYDVKM. CDR3: CATRGWTTEAFF. The CDR3 region has the DNA TGTGCCACCAGGGGGTGGACCACTGAAGCTTTCTTT.

The rearrangement uses TRBV7-9 and TRBJ1-4; D remains ambiguous. The CDR3 totals 15 residues. The germline V gene has CDR1 SEHNR and CDR2 FQNEAQ (reference sequence). The V end lost 7 bases, the J end lost 0 bases, and 12 bases lay between the germline ends. The CDR3 region has the DNA TGTGCCAGCAACCTCGACGGTTCAACTAATGAAAAACTGTTTTTT. Amino acid sequence: CASNLDGSTNEKLFF. The whole variable domain, filled in from reference TRBV7-9 and TRBJ1-4, reads DTGVSQNPRHKITKRGQNVTFRCDPISEHNRLYWYRQTLGQGPEFLTYFQNEAQLEKSRLLSDRFSAERPKGSFSTLEIQRTEQGDSAMYLCASNLDGSTNEKLFFGSGTQLSVL.

The chain couples TRBV7-2 to TRBJ2-1; TRBD2 agrees at 10 bases. This CDR3 has 15 residues. V gave up 1 base and J gave up 4 bases; unmatched junction bases: 1. CDR1 and CDR2 from the germline V gene are SGHTA and FQGNSA. The CDR3, as DNA: TGTGCCAGCAGCTTAGGGACTAGCGGATACAATGAGCAGTTCTTC. This gives the protein CASSLGTSGYNEQFF.

The CDR3 sequence: CATYVGETQYF. The CDR3 nucleotides read TGTGCCACCTATGTAGGAGAGACCCAGTACTTC. This sequence joins TRBV6-5 and TRBJ2-5, with D hard to call. V was shortened by 10 bases and J by 4 bases, with 10 bases between the two germline ends. Germline loops: CDR1 MNHEY, CDR2 SVGAGI. The CDR3 is made up of 11 amino acids.

The chain is built from TRBV6-6 and TRBJ2-3; TRBD2 matches at 8 bases. Germline V gene lookup returns CDR1 MNHNY and CDR2 SVGAGI (reference sequence). CDR3 length: 16 residues. V lost 5 bases to trimming and J lost 3 bases; unmatched junction nucleotides: 10. The CDR3 loop reads CASSGLSGGITDTQYF. The DNA of the CDR3 is TGTGCCAGCAGTGGCCTAAGCGGGGGAATAACAGATACGCAGTATTTT.

This chain links TRBV30 with TRBJ2-3; D possibly uses TRBD1 or TRBD2 (5 bases each). Germline CDR1 GTSNPN, CDR2 SVGIG (reference sequence). Trimming stripped 5 bases from V and 2 bases from J, with 14 bases between. CDR3 size: 14 residues. The CDR3: CAWLPGRHTDTQYF. The CDR3 DNA reads as TGTGCCTGGTTACCGGGACGGCACACAGATACGCAGTATTTT.

The rearrangement links TRBV10-3 to TRBJ1-2, with D possibly TRBD1 on 6 matching bases. V was trimmed by 6 bases and J by 6 bases, leaving 17 bases between them. Germline loops: CDR1 ENHRY, CDR2 SYGVKD. This CDR3 spans 14 amino acids. CDR3 loop: CAISGQNFKDGYTF. CDR3 sequence (DNA): TGTGCCATCAGCGGACAGAATTTTAAAGATGGCTACACCTTC.

V and J are TRBV5-1 and TRBJ2-3; 14 nucleotides line up with TRBD2. Trimming removed 6 bases from V and 0 bases from J; junction bases left unmatched: 21. CDR1 and CDR2 (germline): SGHRS, YFSETQ. CDR3 length: 22 residues. The CDR3: CASTLGGLAGVIHPSSTDTQYF. The DNA for the CDR3 is TGCGCCAGCACTTTGGGGGGACTAGCGGGAGTGATACACCCTTCTAGCACAGATACGCAGTATTTT.

The chain is built from TRBV10-3 and TRBJ1-5; D remains ambiguous. The V gene's germline CDR1 is ENHRY and CDR2 SYGVKD. The CDR3 runs 14 residues. V was pared by 2 bases and J by 7 bases, with 12 bases between. The CDR3 DNA is TGTGCCATCAGTGAGAGGCCGCAGACCCAGCCCCAGCATTTT. Its translation: CAISERPQTQPQHF.

To note about this clone: This clone may be a read error of a much larger clone one base away. The rearrangement links TRBV7-8 to TRBJ1-2; D not resolved. The CDR3 extends over 11 amino acids. Germline V gene data show CDR1 as SGHVS and CDR2 as FQNEAQ. The germline V and J ends were trimmed by 3 bases and 3 bases, with 2 bases remaining between them. This chain's CDR3 is CASSLDYGYTF. CDR3 nucleotide sequence: TGTGCCAGCAGCTTGGACTATGGCTACACCTTC.

This clone was counted a few times. The gene calls are TRBV7-9 and TRBJ1-4, with D possibly TRBD1 on 6 matching bases. In germline, CDR1 is SEHNR, CDR2 FQNEAQ (reference sequence). V was trimmed by 5 bases and J by 8 bases, leaving 24 bases between them. The CDR3 loop spans 17 amino acids. The CDR3 region is CASSPKSTGRWNEKLFF. CDR3 in DNA: TGTGCCAGCAGCCCTAAATCCACAGGGAGGTGGAACGAAAAACTGTTTTTT.

DNA of the CDR3: TGTGCCACCAGCAGTCTGGGGGACAATCAGCCCCAGCATTTT. Residues: CATSSLGDNQPQHF. V is TRBV15 and J is TRBJ1-5; the D gene is possibly TRBD1 (5 bases). V was clipped by 3 bases and J by 3 bases, with 9 bases between them. This CDR3 is 14 amino acids long. In germline, CDR1 is LNHNV, CDR2 YYDKDF (reference sequence).

V usage is TRBV5-1 and J usage is TRBJ1-1, with D hard to call. The CDR3 spans 15 residues. V lost 2 bases, J lost 0 bases, and 11 bases lay in between. Germline loops: CDR1 SGHRS, CDR2 YFSETQ. As DNA, the CDR3 is TGCGCCAGCAGCTTAAGGAGTGGGATGAACACTGAAGCTTTCTTT. Encoded protein: CASSLRSGMNTEAFF.

The CDR3 is CASSFVIRRDNQPQHF. The CDR3 DNA reads TGTGCCAGCAGCTTTGTCATCAGGCGAGACAATCAGCCCCAGCATTTT. V is TRBV7-8 and J is TRBJ1-5, with no clear D. The CDR3 covers 16 residues. Germline CDR1 SGHVS, CDR2 FQNEAQ. The V end was cut by 3 bases, the J end by 3 bases, with 15 bases between.